The next 27 T cell receptor beta chains were all read from a single sample in a study of T-cell memory formation after mild COVID-19. TCRdb called the 5' RACE reads again in MiXCR, with one record for every CDR3 protein. The profile shows just over 300,000 distinct CDR3 sequences, 15% to 20% of them singletons. The specimen sequenced was PBMCs or a T cell subset sorted from them (not recorded which). The receptors were gathered from a man younger than 35 who had mild COVID-19 (a few samples of this study predate the infection). Cell type and time point are not known.

The chain links TRBV15 to TRBJ2-6; D unclear. Trimming took off 0 bases at V and 2 bases at J, with 5 bases between the two ends. The germline CDR1 and CDR2 sequences are LNHNV and YYDKDF (reference sequence). CDR3 length: 15 residues. The CDR3 protein is CATSRDPAGANVLTF. Here the CDR3 DNA reads TGTGCCACCAGCAGAGACCCGGCTGGGGCCAACGTCCTGACTTTC.

This CDR3 is CASSLTGDNSPLHF. Here the CDR3 DNA reads TGCGCCAGCAGCTTGACAGGGGATAATTCACCCCTCCACTTT. The chain uses TRBV5-1 and TRBJ1-6; 7 nucleotides match TRBD1. The CDR3 length is 14 residues. Germline lookup yields CDR1 SGHRS and CDR2 YFSETQ. J was trimmed by 5 bases and V by 1 base; bases with no gene match: 0.

This clonotype has only a few counts. This chain connects TRBV6-5 to TRBJ1-1; perhaps TRBD1 as D (6 bases). In germline, CDR1 is MNHEY, CDR2 SVGAGI. The CDR3 length is 15 residues. V shed 7 bases and J shed 0 bases, with 15 bases lying between them. The CDR3 DNA follows: TGTGCCAGCACAACAGGGACACCAATGAACACTGAAGCTTTCTTT. Its protein is CASTTGTPMNTEAFF.

The CDR3 loop is CASSSHLEGSPRTQYF. The CDR3 DNA reads TGCGCCAGCAGCTCTCACCTGGAGGGCAGCCCCAGGACCCAGTACTTC. The J gene is TRBJ2-5, the V gene TRBV4-1; tentatively, D is TRBD2 (6 bases). Between the trimmed V and J ends, which lost 5 bases and 7 bases, there was a span of 23 bases. The CDR3 is 16 residues long. The germline V gene encodes CDR1 MGHRA and CDR2 YSYEKL.

This clonotype was picked up a small number of times. The chain carries TRBV12-3 or TRBV12-4 and TRBJ2-3; 9 bases line up with TRBD1. The J segment lost 4 bases and the V segment lost 3 bases, leaving 8 bases of the junction unmatched. The CDR3 runs 16 residues. The CDR3 coding sequence is TGTGCCAGCAGTTTGGCCGGGACAGGGAGTTCAGATACGCAGTATTTT. Protein product: CASSLAGTGSSDTQYF.

The chain carries TRBV7-9 and TRBJ1-1, with TRBD1 matching 9 bases. From germline, CDR1 is SEHNR and CDR2 FQNEAQ (reference sequence). There are 17 residues in the CDR3. J lost 4 bases, V lost 1 base, and 10 bases had no gene match. The CDR3 nucleotides are TGTGCCAGCAGCTTAGGCCGGGACAGGGTTGGTAGCACTGAAGCTTTCTTT. This codes for CASSLGRDRVGSTEAFF.

This clonotype came up a few times. This rearrangement joins TRBV28 to TRBJ2-7, with 7 bases identical to TRBD1. Trimming cost V 6 bases and J 7 bases; bases outside gene matches: 6. The CDR3 totals 12 residues. Germline CDR1 and CDR2: MDHEN and SYDVKM. The CDR3 here is CASRGRDSEQYV. CDR3 DNA sequence: TGTGCCAGCAGAGGCCGGGACAGTGAGCAGTACGTC.

The chain has TRBV4-3 and TRBJ2-3; D perhaps matches TRBD2 (5 bases). This CDR3 contains 13 residues. The V end lost 10 bases, the J end lost 1 base, and 12 bases lay between the germline ends. The germline CDR1 and CDR2 sequences are LGHNA and YSLEER. The CDR3 loop reads CATRADRTDTQYF. CDR3 DNA: TGCGCCACTCGAGCGGACCGCACAGATACGCAGTATTTT.

The sample holds a few counts of this clonotype. The V call is TRBV6-5, the J call TRBJ2-5; D assignment may be TRBD1 or TRBD2 (5 bases each). The V gene's germline CDR1 is MNHEY and CDR2 SVGAGI. V gave up 10 bases and J gave up 1 base, with 16 bases separating them. This CDR3 comprises 14 residues. The CDR3 loop is CATGTSPLQETQYF. CDR3 DNA sequence: TGTGCCACGGGGACGTCCCCGCTCCAAGAGACCCAGTACTTC.

This clonotype was counted between two and nine times. The chain has TRBV5-1 and TRBJ2-4; TRBD1 agrees at 8 bases. The CDR3 covers 14 residues. After removal of 2 bases from V and 5 bases from J, the junction contained 3 bases not matched to a gene. Germline CDR1 and CDR2: SGHRS and YFSETQ. The CDR3 DNA sequence: TGCGCCAGCAGCTTCGCGACAGGGGAAAACATTCAGTACTTC. Translation: CASSFATGENIQYF.

As for this clonotype: The junction differs from germline at one of its ends, possibly a read error. The chain has TRBV7-2 and TRBJ2-3; D is ambiguous. This CDR3 has 12 residues. Germline-derived CDR1 and CDR2 are SGHTA and FQGNSA. DNA of the CDR3: TGTGACAGCAGCCCCCAAGCAGATACGCAGTATTTT. This gives the protein CDSSPQADTQYF.

This chain links TRBV5-1 with TRBJ2-7; D not resolved. V lost 3 bases and J 2 bases, leaving 6 bases between the germline ends. Germline V gene lookup returns CDR1 SGHRS and CDR2 YFSETQ. CDR3 length: 12 residues. CDR3 coding DNA: TGCGCCAGCAGCTCCCAGACCTACGAGCAGTACTTC. Its translation: CASSSQTYEQYF. The whole variable domain, remainder taken from reference TRBV5-1 and TRBJ2-7, is KAGVTQTPRYLIKTRGQQVTLSCSPISGHRSVSWYQQTPGQGLQFLFEYFSETQRNKGNFPGRFSGRQFSNSRSEMNVSTLELGDSALYLCASSSQTYEQYFGPGTRLTVT.

The chain couples TRBV24-1 to TRBJ2-1, with D unclear. The CDR3 contains 13 residues. Between the trimmed V and J ends, which lost 4 bases and 2 bases, there was a span of 5 bases. Germline assignment: CDR1 KGHDR and CDR2 SFDVKD. CDR3 amino acids: CATSDPPYNEQFF. CDR3 in DNA: TGTGCCACCAGTGACCCCCCCTACAATGAGCAGTTCTTC.

The genes are TRBV4-1 and TRBJ2-7; D is uncertain. Germline V gene sequence: CDR1 MGHRA, CDR2 YSYEKL. Trimming took off 3 bases at V and 1 base at J, with 7 bases between the two ends. CDR3 length: 13 amino acids. CDR3 sequence: CASSQHVSYEQYV. The CDR3 region has the DNA TGCGCCAGCAGCCAGCACGTTTCCTACGAGCAGTACGTC.

This clonotype was seen only a few times. The chain has TRBV7-9 and TRBJ1-5; TRBD1 might be the D (5 bases). In germline, CDR1 is SEHNR, CDR2 FQNEAQ (reference sequence). CDR3 length: 12 amino acids. V was shortened by 7 bases and J by 7 bases, with 11 bases between the two germline ends. CDR3 nucleotides: TGTGCCAGCACAGGGCTGGGACAGCCCCAGCATTTT. It encodes CASTGLGQPQHF.

The gene calls are TRBV4-1 and TRBJ2-6; no reliable D call. Between the trimmed V and J ends, which lost 3 bases and 4 bases, there was a span of 1 base. There are 12 residues in the CDR3. Germline CDR1 reads MGHRA; CDR2 reads YSYEKL. This CDR3 is CASSHGANVLTF. CDR3 DNA sequence: TGCGCCAGCAGCCACGGGGCCAACGTCCTGACTTTC.

This clonotype was seen more than once but under ten times. The chain carries TRBV10-3 and TRBJ1-2; 10 bases agree with TRBD1. Trimming cost V 7 bases and J 6 bases; bases outside gene matches: 5. The CDR3 contains 13 residues. Germline-derived CDR1 and CDR2 are ENHRY and SYGVKD. DNA for the CDR3: TGTGCCATCAATACCGGGACAGGGGATGGCTACACCTTC. Translation gives CAINTGTGDGYTF.

The V gene is TRBV27, the J gene TRBJ1-1; D might be TRBD1 (5 bases). The CDR3 spans 13 residues. V lost 3 bases and J 5 bases, leaving 10 bases between the germline ends. Germline loops: CDR1 MNHEY, CDR2 SMNVEV (reference sequence). The CDR3 is CASSFRGETEAFF. CDR3 nucleotides: TGTGCCAGCAGTTTTCGAGGGGAAACTGAAGCTTTCTTT.

This clonotype turned up a few times. The chain combines TRBV9 with TRBJ1-1; D ambiguous. The CDR3 consists of 13 residues. Trimming pared 4 bases from V and 3 bases from J, leaving 10 bases between. Per the germline V gene, CDR1 is SGDLS and CDR2 is YYNGEE. The CDR3 loop reads CASSPGEYTEAFF. The DNA of the CDR3 is TGTGCCAGCAGCCCTGGAGAATACACTGAAGCTTTCTTT.

The chain is built from TRBV29-1 and TRBJ1-1, with D unclear. CDR1 and CDR2 (germline): SQVTM, ANQGSEA. This CDR3 has 15 residues. The V end lost 0 bases, the J end lost 0 bases, and 11 bases lay between the germline ends. CDR3 nucleotide sequence: TGCAGCGTTGAAGATCGGAAGGGTTTGAACACTGAAGCTTTCTTT. Its protein is CSVEDRKGLNTEAFF.

The V call is TRBV7-2, the J call TRBJ2-7; D gene ambiguous. Germline values: CDR1 SGHTA, CDR2 FQGNSA. Trimming removed 5 bases from V and 0 bases from J, with 5 bases in between. The CDR3 covers 12 residues. Here the CDR3 reads CASSRFSYEQYF. In DNA, the CDR3 is TGTGCCAGCAGCCGGTTCTCCTACGAGCAGTACTTC.

The chain uses TRBV7-2 and TRBJ2-5, with 7 nucleotides matching TRBD2. After removal of 8 bases from V and 5 bases from J, the junction contained 14 bases not matched to a gene. The CDR3 runs to 15 residues. From germline, CDR1 is SGHTA and CDR2 FQGNSA. The CDR3 nucleotides read TGTGCCAGCCGCGTAGCGGGTGCTTTCCAGGAGACCCAGTACTTC. Translating it yields CASRVAGAFQETQYF.

A few counts support this clonotype. V gene TRBV6-2 or TRBV6-3 combines with J gene TRBJ2-5, with unresolved D. This CDR3 comprises 12 residues. CDR1 and CDR2 (germline): MNHEY, SVGEGT. The V end was cut by 4 bases, the J end by 7 bases, with 10 bases between. CDR3: CASSSPPGTQYF. In DNA, the CDR3 is TGTGCCAGCAGTTCCCCGCCAGGGACCCAGTACTTC.

The V call is TRBV27, the J call TRBJ2-7; no clear D. Germline V CDR1 and CDR2: MNHEY, SMNVEV (reference sequence). V lost 6 bases to trimming and J lost 2 bases, with 8 bases between them. There are 12 residues in the CDR3. The CDR3 nucleotides read TGTGCCAGCAGCAAGGGTGCCTACGAGCAGTACTTC. Translating it yields CASSKGAYEQYF.

The genes are TRBV24-1 and TRBJ2-1; TRBD1 is a possible D gene (5 bases). V lost 6 bases, J lost 5 bases, and 13 bases lay in between. Germline V CDR1 and CDR2: KGHDR, SFDVKD. CDR3 size: 14 residues. The CDR3 protein is CATSKVGANNEQFF. CDR3 nucleotides: TGTGCCACCAGTAAGGTAGGGGCAAACAATGAGCAGTTCTTC.

This clonotype was seen at least ten times. This sequence joins TRBV6-1 and TRBJ2-1; D is possibly TRBD1 (5 bases). The length of the CDR3 is 16 residues. Trimming removed 4 bases from V and 7 bases from J, with 20 bases in between. The germline V gene encodes CDR1 MNHNS and CDR2 SASEGT. CDR3 loop: CASSGASGSLRNEQFF. The DNA of the CDR3 is TGTGCCAGCAGTGGAGCTTCAGGGTCATTGAGAAATGAGCAGTTCTTC.

The V call is TRBV7-9, the J call TRBJ1-4, with TRBD1 as a possible D gene (5 bases). Germline-derived CDR1 and CDR2 are SEHNR and FQNEAQ (reference sequence). The CDR3 has 15 amino acids. V was clipped by 4 bases and J by 7 bases, with 16 bases between them. The CDR3 here is CASSSRGVRAEKLFF. DNA for the CDR3: TGTGCCAGCAGCTCTCGGGGGGTTCGGGCTGAAAAACTGTTTTTT.